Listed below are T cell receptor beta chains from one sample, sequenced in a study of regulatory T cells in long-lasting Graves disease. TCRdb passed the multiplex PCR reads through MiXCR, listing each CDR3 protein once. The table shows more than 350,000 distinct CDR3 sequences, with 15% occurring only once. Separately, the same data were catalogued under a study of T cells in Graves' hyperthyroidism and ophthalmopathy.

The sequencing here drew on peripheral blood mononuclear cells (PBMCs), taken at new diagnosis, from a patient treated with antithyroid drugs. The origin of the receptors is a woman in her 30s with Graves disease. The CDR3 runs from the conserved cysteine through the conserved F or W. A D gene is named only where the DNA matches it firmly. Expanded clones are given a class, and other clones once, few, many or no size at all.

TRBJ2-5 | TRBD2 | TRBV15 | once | CATSRGSLAGREGTQYF | TGTGCCACCAGCAGAGGGTCACTAGCGGGCCGCGAGGGGACCCAGTACTTC
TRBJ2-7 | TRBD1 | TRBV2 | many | CASSAPGTGGYEQYF | TGTGCCAGCAGCGCCCCCGGGACAGGGGGCTACGAGCAGTACTTC
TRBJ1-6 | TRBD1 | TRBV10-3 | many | CAISTGGDSPLHF | TGTGCCATCAGTACAGGGGGGGATTCACCCCTCCACTTT
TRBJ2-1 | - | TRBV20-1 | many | CSASTGPSSYNEQFF | TGCAGTGCTTCCACAGGGCCGAGCTCCTACAATGAGCAGTTCTTC
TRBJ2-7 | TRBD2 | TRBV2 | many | CASSWTSGGSYEQYF | TGTGCCAGCAGTTGGACTAGCGGAGGGTCCTACGAGCAGTACTTC
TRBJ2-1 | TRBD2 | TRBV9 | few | CASSVVLGGRENNEQFF | TGTGCCAGCAGCGTGGTCCTGGGCGGGAGGGAAAACAATGAGCAGTTCTTC
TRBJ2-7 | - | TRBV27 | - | CASSPRENYEQYF | TGTGCCAGCAGCCCCAGAGAAAACTACGAGCAGTACTTC
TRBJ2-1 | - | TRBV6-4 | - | CASSRQGRAVGLAGSSYNEQFF | TGTGCCAGCAGTAGACAGGGGAGGGCCGTTGGGCTAGCGGGTAGCTCCTACAATGAGCAGTTCTTC
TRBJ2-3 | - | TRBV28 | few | CASSTPGPAFGPQYF | TGTGCCAGCAGCACACCGGGACCCGCATTCGGGCCGCAGTATTTT
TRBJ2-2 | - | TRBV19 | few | CASTSRRNTGELFF | TGTGCCAGTACCTCCCGCAGGAACACCGGGGAGCTGTTTTTT
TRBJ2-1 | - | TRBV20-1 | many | CSARDSRDREGEQFF | TGCAGTGCTAGAGATTCGAGAGACAGGGAGGGTGAGCAGTTCTTC